The rows below give T cell receptor beta chains drawn from one sample of a study of T cells after yellow fever vaccination. TCRdb re-called the 5' RACE reads through MiXCR, storing one row per CDR3 protein. Counted here are around 310,000 distinct CDR3 sequences, approximately 3.9% occurring once; the ten biggest clones make up less than 25%. The sample consisted of PBMCs, taken 5 days after the yellow fever booster vaccination. Receptors originate from a man aged 18-30 years who received the YFV17D yellow fever vaccine. The conserved cysteine and the conserved F or W are not part of the CDR3 here. Each record gives: V gene, J gene, CDR3 protein.

TRBV6-1	TRBJ2-1	ASSGLAGGRNEQF
TRBV5-5	TRBJ2-2	ASSPSLGVVGELF
TRBV20-1	TRBJ1-5	SASPPGVYSNQPQH
TRBV18	TRBJ1-4	ASSVPGTTNEKLF
TRBV5-1	TRBJ2-5	ASSLAGTSGANQEKY
TRBV19	TRBJ1-5	ASTPPGGRPPQH
TRBV5-4	TRBJ1-6	ASSDPLPGSPLH
TRBV7-2	TRBJ2-5	ASSSSWETQY
TRBV20-1	TRBJ1-1	SARDGTANEAF
TRBV20-1	TRBJ2-3	SALAGASTDTQY
TRBV20-1	TRBJ2-7	SARGIGEQY
TRBV7-2	TRBJ2-1	ASSLLSGKYNEQF
TRBV30	TRBJ1-2	AWSVMISNYGYT
TRBV7-9	TRBJ1-1	ASSLPGATEAF
TRBV15	TRBJ2-1	ATGRGTQLYNEQF
TRBV6-5	TRBJ2-3	ASRTIQGATDTQY
TRBV5-1	TRBJ2-5	ASNPDRAETQY
TRBV9	TRBJ1-6	ASSESPAGENSPLH
TRBV7-2	TRBJ2-3	ASSRRSDTQY
TRBV7-3	TRBJ2-3	ASSRGSDTQY
TRBV3-1	TRBJ2-3	ASSPWTGGNTDTQY
TRBV6-6	TRBJ2-5	ASSATWTGETQY
TRBV5-5	TRBJ1-2	ASSSSTLAWAYGYT
TRBV6-1	TRBJ2-2	ASSEDTTTGELF
TRBV20-1	TRBJ1-1	SVLQGFGAF
TRBV29-1	TRBJ2-2	SVESVTSSAAGELF
TRBV13	TRBJ2-3	ASSLVPPRTDTQY
TRBV2	TRBJ2-2	ASSLQGQGNTGELF
TRBV20-1	TRBJ1-6	SARDGDLGLRSPLH
TRBV5-4	TRBJ1-2	ASSSHDYGYT
TRBV7-6	TRBJ2-5	ASSLDATQY
TRBV7-9	TRBJ1-1	ASSSAAGVNTEAF
TRBV5-5	TRBJ2-1	ASSSDLGNEQF
TRBV5-4	TRBJ2-5	ASRAAGDQETQY
TRBV5-6	TRBJ2-2	ASSRPGGNTGELF
TRBV7-8	TRBJ1-5	ASSSGITQPQH
TRBV5-6	TRBJ2-3	ASSLFGGLDTQY
TRBV18	TRBJ2-5	ASSQKYQETQY
TRBV28	TRBJ1-4	ASSYTGALGEKLF
TRBV2	TRBJ1-1	ASSTGGFTEAF
TRBV7-2	TRBJ1-5	ASSLGRGPEPQH
TRBV25-1	TRBJ2-5	ASCDYYRGKETQY
TRBV5-6	TRBJ1-2	ASSLAGDDVYGYT
TRBV4-3	TRBJ1-2	ASSQVVLAHYGYT
TRBV18	TRBJ2-5	ASSPPGRGQETQY
TRBV5-1	TRBJ1-2	ASSLGQGGSSFYGYT